This entry concerns a single T cell receptor (beta chain). Its antigen is unknown. This may stem from a read error, because a much larger clone lies one nucleotide away. The TCR beta library used iRepertoire HTBI primers with Arm-PCR amplification of CDR3. TCRdb reprocessed the multiplex PCR reads with MiXCR, giving one entry per CDR3 protein. The table includes some 250,000 distinct CDR3 sequences, around 18% detected once. The source of the sample is a study of regulatory T cells in long-lasting Graves disease. Regarding time point: newly diagnosed GD, antithyroid drugs for less than 3 months. Isolated PBMC RNA provided the starting material for the TCR library. A blood draw put around 9.3 milliliters of peripheral blood into EDTA tubes. Germline V gene sequence: CDR1 SGDLS, CDR2 YYNGEE. The CDR3 has 16 residues. Study observations and caveats: Newly diagnosed disease favored TRBV20-1 and TRBJ2-1 over persistent disease.

The sample also formed part of further work on T cells in Graves' hyperthyroidism and ophthalmopathy. That report notes: The HTBI primer set was used in a first-round RT-PCR of the TCR CDR3.

This rearrangement joins TRBV9 to TRBJ2-3; weak D call: TRBD1 (6 bases). This TCR was sampled from a woman in her 30s with Graves disease. Sequencing used peripheral blood mononuclear cells (PBMCs), obtained at new diagnosis, from a patient treated with antithyroid drugs. CDR3 loop: CASSPGPGTRGDAQYF. Here the CDR3 DNA reads TGTGCCAGCAGCCCTGGGCCCGGAACCAGGGGAGATGCGCAGTATTTT.